This paragraph reports one T cell receptor beta chain. This specimen comes from a study of regulatory T cells in long-lasting Graves disease. Time point defined: newly diagnosed GD, antithyroid drugs for less than 3 months. Isolated PBMC RNA provided the starting material for the TCR library. Assembly of TCR beta libraries relied on iRepertoire HTBI primers together with Arm-PCR of CDR3 regions. MiXCR, run by TCRdb on the multiplex PCR reads, gives a single entry per CDR3 protein. In the table there are around 500,000 distinct CDR3 sequences, 12% of which are singletons. The length of the CDR3 is 17 residues. The V gene's germline CDR1 is KGHSH and CDR2 LQKENI. After removal of 3 bases from V and 1 base from J, the junction contained 5 bases not matched to a gene. These data also featured in a second study, about T cells in Graves' hyperthyroidism and ophthalmopathy.

V gene TRBV18 combines with J gene TRBJ2-5, with 13 bases lining up with TRBD2. This TCR was recovered from a woman aged 25-40 years with Graves disease. The specimen was peripheral blood mononuclear cells (PBMCs), collected at new diagnosis, from a patient treated with antithyroid drugs. The CDR3 region is CASSPRTSGRAQETQYF. DNA for the CDR3: TGTGCCAGCTCACCCCGGACTAGCGGGAGAGCCCAAGAGACCCAGTACTTC.